This TCR beta chain was recovered during a study of long-term antiretroviral therapy in people with HIV. Study-wide points: Across all time points, the repertoire was dominated by clones that expanded before ART. The ART regimens used between about 2004 and 2017 may be less effective than current ones. Records did not include ART adherence, viral resistance or therapy changes.

A word on this clone: The antigen is not known.

The samples, holding roughly 0.9-10 million cryopreserved PBMC, were thawed before DNA extraction was carried out. Germline V gene sequence: CDR1 SNHLY, CDR2 FYNNEI. This CDR3 spans 16 amino acids. Between the trimmed V and J ends, which lost 4 bases and 0 bases, there was a span of 10 bases. Assay version v3.0 of immunoSEQ was used, and it was run at survey level. Clones were read by immunoSEQ multiplex PCR, and TCRdb kept only the in-frame ones, dropping some. The sample has 28,000 or so clones, roughly 88% seen once. The rearrangement uses TRBV2 and TRBJ2-6; D uncertain. The receptor was isolated from a woman aged 18-35 years with HIV. The sequenced sample was unsorted PBMCs, obtained 0.5 years after starting antiretroviral therapy. The CDR3 nucleotides are TGTGCCAGCAGTGCGTCCGCCAGCTCTGGGGCCAACGTCCTGACTTTC. Translation gives CASSASASSGANVLTF.